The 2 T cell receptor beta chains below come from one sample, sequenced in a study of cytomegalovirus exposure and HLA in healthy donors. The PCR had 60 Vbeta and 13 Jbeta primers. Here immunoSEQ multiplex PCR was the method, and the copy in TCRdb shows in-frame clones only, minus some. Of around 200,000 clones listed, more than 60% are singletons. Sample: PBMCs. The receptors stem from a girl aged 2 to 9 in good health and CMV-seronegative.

CDR3 bases: TGTGCCACCGCCGGGGGAGTGGCTAATGAGCAGTTCTTC. It encodes CATAGGVANEQFF. The chain recombines TRBV7-8 with TRBJ2-1; a possible D gene is TRBD2 (6 bases). V lost 10 bases to trimming and J lost 7 bases, with 17 bases between them. The length of the CDR3 is 13 residues. The germline V gene has CDR1 SGHVS and CDR2 FQNEAQ.

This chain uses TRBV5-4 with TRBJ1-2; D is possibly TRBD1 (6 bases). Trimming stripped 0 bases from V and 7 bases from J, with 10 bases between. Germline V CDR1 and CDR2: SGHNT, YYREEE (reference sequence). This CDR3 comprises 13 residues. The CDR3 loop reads CASSLGTEAGYTF. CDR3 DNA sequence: TGTGCCAGCAGCTTGGGGACAGAGGCTGGCTACACCTTC.